This is a list of T cell receptor beta chains from one sample in a study of T cells in Graves' hyperthyroidism and ophthalmopathy. One entry per CDR3 protein, called by TCRdb with MiXCR from the multiplex PCR reads. Among 250,000 to 300,000 distinct CDR3 sequences listed, roughly a fifth were seen once. Sequenced material: blood. These receptors were taken from a man aged 50 to 60 with Graves' ophthalmopathy. The CDR3 runs from the conserved cysteine through the conserved F or W. Each record gives: D gene, J gene, clone size, V gene, CDR3 DNA, CDR3 protein. D genes are given only for firm matches. Not all rows give a size; the values are once, few, many and, for expanded clones, a class.

d_gene: NA; j_gene: TRBJ1-5; abundance: many; v_gene: TRBV24-1; CDR3nt: TGTGCCACCAGTCCGGGGAGGGGGTCCAATCAGCCCCAGCATTTT; CDR3aa: CATSPGRGSNQPQHF
d_gene: NA; j_gene: TRBJ2-1; abundance: many; v_gene: TRBV2; CDR3nt: TGTGCCAGCAGGGAGTCCTACAATGAGCAGTTCTTC; CDR3aa: CASRESYNEQFF
d_gene: TRBD1; j_gene: TRBJ2-4; abundance: few; v_gene: TRBV2; CDR3nt: TGTGCCAGCAGGGGACAGGGGTCCAAAAACATTCAGTACTTC; CDR3aa: CASRGQGSKNIQYF
d_gene: TRBD2; j_gene: TRBJ2-1; abundance: few; v_gene: TRBV4-1; CDR3nt: TGCGCCAGCAATCGGCTAGCGGGAGTTGGGTACAATGAGCAGTTCTTC; CDR3aa: CASNRLAGVGYNEQFF
d_gene: TRBD1; j_gene: TRBJ1-5; abundance: NA; v_gene: TRBV5-1; CDR3nt: TGCGCCAGCAGCTTGGTGACAGGGTCGGGTCAGCCCCAGCATTTT; CDR3aa: CASSLVTGSGQPQHF
d_gene: TRBD2; j_gene: TRBJ2-3; abundance: many; v_gene: TRBV2; CDR3nt: TGTGCCAGCAGCGCACTAGCGGGACAGACAGATACGCAGTATTTT; CDR3aa: CASSALAGQTDTQYF
d_gene: NA; j_gene: TRBJ2-7; abundance: NA; v_gene: TRBV29-1; CDR3nt: TGCAGCGCCTCCGGGGAAACCTACGAGCAGTACTTC; CDR3aa: CSASGETYEQYF
d_gene: TRBD1; j_gene: TRBJ1-6; abundance: few; v_gene: TRBV3-1; CDR3nt: TGTGCCAGCAGCCCCAAGGACAGGGTTACTTTTTCACCCCTCCACTTT; CDR3aa: CASSPKDRVTFSPLHF
d_gene: NA; j_gene: TRBJ2-1; abundance: many; v_gene: TRBV11-2; CDR3nt: TGTGCCAGCAGCTTAGCGACGGGACCCTACAATGAGCAGTTCTTC; CDR3aa: CASSLATGPYNEQFF
d_gene: NA; j_gene: TRBJ2-1; abundance: NA; v_gene: TRBV19; CDR3nt: TGTGCCAGTAGTCTCTCGTGGGGGAAGTCTATTTACAATGAGCAGTTCTTC; CDR3aa: CASSLSWGKSIYNEQFF
d_gene: NA; j_gene: TRBJ1-2; abundance: NA; v_gene: TRBV12-5; CDR3nt: TGTGCTAGTGGTTTGGACCGTGGCTACACCTTC; CDR3aa: CASGLDRGYTF
d_gene: NA; j_gene: TRBJ1-5; abundance: NA; v_gene: TRBV30; CDR3nt: TGTGCCTGGAGCCTTAATAGCAATCAGCCCCAGCATTTT; CDR3aa: CAWSLNSNQPQHF
d_gene: NA; j_gene: TRBJ2-7; abundance: many; v_gene: TRBV24-1; CDR3nt: TGTGCCACCAGTGATCGCCGAACAGGGTTCCGCGAGCAGTACTTC; CDR3aa: CATSDRRTGFREQYF
d_gene: NA; j_gene: TRBJ2-7; abundance: few; v_gene: TRBV5-1; CDR3nt: TGCGCCAGCAGCTTGGTCTCCCCTACCTACGAGCAGTACTTC; CDR3aa: CASSLVSPTYEQYF
d_gene: NA; j_gene: TRBJ2-1; abundance: few; v_gene: TRBV29-1; CDR3nt: TGCAGCGTTGATTACAGTAGCCTGGGTGAGCAGTTCTTC; CDR3aa: CSVDYSSLGEQFF
d_gene: TRBD2; j_gene: TRBJ2-5; abundance: NA; v_gene: TRBV7-2; CDR3nt: TGTGCCAGCAGCCAGCCAAGAAGCGGGAGGGCCATGAAGACCCAGTACTTC; CDR3aa: CASSQPRSGRAMKTQYF
d_gene: NA; j_gene: TRBJ2-1; abundance: few; v_gene: TRBV28; CDR3nt: TGTGCCAGCAGTTTCCCTAGCGAGACGTACAATGAGCAGTTCTTC; CDR3aa: CASSFPSETYNEQFF
d_gene: TRBD2; j_gene: TRBJ2-2; abundance: NA; v_gene: TRBV5-1; CDR3nt: TGCGCCACCCGGACTAGCGGGAGTAACACCGGGGAGCTGTTTTTT; CDR3aa: CATRTSGSNTGELFF
d_gene: TRBD2; j_gene: TRBJ2-5; abundance: many; v_gene: TRBV20-1; CDR3nt: TGCAGTGCTTCCGGGACTAGCGGGAGAAGAGAGACCCAGTACTTC; CDR3aa: CSASGTSGRRETQYF
d_gene: NA; j_gene: TRBJ2-1; abundance: many; v_gene: TRBV11-2; CDR3nt: TGTGCCAGCAGCTTAGACGGGAGACGGGACCCATGGGGCTCCTACAATGAGCAGTTCTTC; CDR3aa: CASSLDGRRDPWGSYNEQFF
d_gene: NA; j_gene: TRBJ1-2; abundance: few; v_gene: TRBV5-6; CDR3nt: TGTGCCAGCAGCTCCGGACTATCAGTCACCTTC; CDR3aa: CASSSGLSVTF
d_gene: TRBD2; j_gene: TRBJ2-7; abundance: few; v_gene: TRBV29-1; CDR3nt: TGCAGCGTTAGGACTAGCGGCTACGAGCAGTACTTC; CDR3aa: CSVRTSGYEQYF
d_gene: NA; j_gene: TRBJ2-7; abundance: few; v_gene: TRBV28; CDR3nt: TGTGCCAGCAACCTCCGGGACCAGCAGTACTTC; CDR3aa: CASNLRDQQYF
d_gene: TRBD2; j_gene: TRBJ2-1; abundance: many; v_gene: TRBV5-5; CDR3nt: TGTGCCAGCAGCTTGATGTTGGCGACTAGCGGGGGCTTTAACAATGAGCAGTTCTTC; CDR3aa: CASSLMLATSGGFNNEQFF
d_gene: NA; j_gene: TRBJ2-1; abundance: few; v_gene: TRBV20-1; CDR3nt: TGCAGTGCTAGAGATCCTTTGACTAGAGGGGGCGATGAGCAGTTCTTC; CDR3aa: CSARDPLTRGGDEQFF
d_gene: TRBD2; j_gene: TRBJ2-5; abundance: NA; v_gene: TRBV20-1; CDR3nt: TGCAGCTGGACTAGCGGGAGCGAGACCCAGTACTTC; CDR3aa: CSWTSGSETQYF
d_gene: NA; j_gene: TRBJ1-2; abundance: few; v_gene: TRBV20-1; CDR3nt: TGCAGTGCTGGGTATGGCTACACCTTC; CDR3aa: CSAGYGYTF
d_gene: NA; j_gene: TRBJ1-5; abundance: NA; v_gene: TRBV28; CDR3nt: TGTGCCAGCAGTAACAGGGTAGGGGATCAGCCCCAGCATTTT; CDR3aa: CASSNRVGDQPQHF
d_gene: TRBD2; j_gene: TRBJ2-5; abundance: many; v_gene: TRBV2; CDR3nt: TGTGCCAGCAGTGAAGTAGGTAGCGGGGTGAAAGAGACCCAGTACTTC; CDR3aa: CASSEVGSGVKETQYF
d_gene: TRBD1; j_gene: TRBJ1-1; abundance: NA; v_gene: TRBV6-5; CDR3nt: TGTGCCAGCAGTTACCTGACAGGGCCGACTGAAGCTTTCTTT; CDR3aa: CASSYLTGPTEAFF
d_gene: TRBD2; j_gene: TRBJ2-1; abundance: few; v_gene: TRBV7-9; CDR3nt: TGTGCCAGCAGGTTAGAGGACGGGAGGGCCGGTGAGCAGTTCTTC; CDR3aa: CASRLEDGRAGEQFF
d_gene: NA; j_gene: TRBJ2-3; abundance: NA; v_gene: TRBV2; CDR3nt: TGTGCCAGCAGTGACTCAGGGTCAGATACGCAGTATTTT; CDR3aa: CASSDSGSDTQYF
d_gene: NA; j_gene: TRBJ1-6; abundance: many; v_gene: TRBV27; CDR3nt: TGTGCCAGCAGTTTGTCCCAACAGGGTTGGGAGCTTTCGGCCCTCCACTTT; CDR3aa: CASSLSQQGWELSALHF
d_gene: NA; j_gene: TRBJ1-5; abundance: many; v_gene: TRBV28; CDR3nt: TGTGCCAGCAGTTTTGCGTATAGCAATCAGCCCCAGCATTTT; CDR3aa: CASSFAYSNQPQHF
d_gene: TRBD1; j_gene: TRBJ1-5; abundance: NA; v_gene: TRBV2; CDR3nt: TGTGCCAGCGGAAACACAGGGGGCTCCAATCAGCCCCAGCATTTT; CDR3aa: CASGNTGGSNQPQHF
d_gene: NA; j_gene: TRBJ2-5; abundance: NA; v_gene: TRBV27; CDR3nt: TGTGCCAGCAGGCGACTGGGGGGAGAGACCCAGTACTTC; CDR3aa: CASRRLGGETQYF
d_gene: TRBD2; j_gene: TRBJ2-1; abundance: many; v_gene: TRBV20-1; CDR3nt: TGCAGTGCTGACGGGACTAGCGGGAGGGCCTTGGAATACAATGAGCAGTTCTTC; CDR3aa: CSADGTSGRALEYNEQFF
d_gene: NA; j_gene: TRBJ1-2; abundance: NA; v_gene: TRBV15; CDR3nt: TGTGCCACCAGCTACGTGGCGGGGGCAGGCTATGGCTACACCTTC; CDR3aa: CATSYVAGAGYGYTF
d_gene: NA; j_gene: TRBJ2-2; abundance: few; v_gene: TRBV6-1; CDR3nt: TGTGCCAGCAGTGTCCACAGGGAGGGGGCCGGGGAGCTGTTTTTT; CDR3aa: CASSVHREGAGELFF
d_gene: NA; j_gene: TRBJ2-7; abundance: NA; v_gene: TRBV7-9; CDR3nt: TGTGCCAGCAGCCCCCCCCGTCGTGAGGGCCCGTACAAGCAGTACTTC; CDR3aa: CASSPPRREGPYKQYF
d_gene: NA; j_gene: TRBJ2-7; abundance: few; v_gene: TRBV29-1; CDR3nt: TGCAGCGTTCGGGTTCCACCTCTATACGAGCAGTACTTC; CDR3aa: CSVRVPPLYEQYF
d_gene: NA; j_gene: TRBJ2-7; abundance: NA; v_gene: TRBV7-9; CDR3nt: TGTGCCAGCAGCTTAGTCCGCACGACAACCCCGGGATACGAGCAGTACTTC; CDR3aa: CASSLVRTTTPGYEQYF